This T cell receptor beta chain is drawn from a study of T-cell reconstitution after alpha-beta-depleted transplantation in children. Deletions cut 5 bases from V and 0 bases from J, with 14 bases between. The CDR3 has 15 amino acids. Germline loops: CDR1 MNHNS, CDR2 SASEGT. Broader study findings: About two months after transplant, alpha-beta T cells reportedly came from several hundred expanded graft clones.

Comments on this clonotype: The target antigen is unknown.

For TCRbeta, the library was prepared with unique molecular identifiers. Via MiXCR, TCRdb re-called the PCR reads, giving one row per CDR3 protein. Counted here are about 60,000 distinct CDR3 sequences, approximately 46% occurring once; the ten biggest clones make up approximately 98%. Sequencing was performed on PBMCs, mostly from graft donor cells, taken 360 days after TCRalphabeta/CD19-depleted stem cell transplant. The rearrangement joins TRBV6-1 to TRBJ2-7; D is unresolved. This TCR came from a male patient between 10 and 17 years old who had a stem cell transplant for acute lymphoblastic leukemia, so the T cells may come from the graft donor. The chain's CDR3 is CASSPDDPSSYEQYF. In DNA form, the CDR3 reads TGTGCCAGCAGTCCAGATGATCCAAGCTCCTACGAGCAGTACTTC.